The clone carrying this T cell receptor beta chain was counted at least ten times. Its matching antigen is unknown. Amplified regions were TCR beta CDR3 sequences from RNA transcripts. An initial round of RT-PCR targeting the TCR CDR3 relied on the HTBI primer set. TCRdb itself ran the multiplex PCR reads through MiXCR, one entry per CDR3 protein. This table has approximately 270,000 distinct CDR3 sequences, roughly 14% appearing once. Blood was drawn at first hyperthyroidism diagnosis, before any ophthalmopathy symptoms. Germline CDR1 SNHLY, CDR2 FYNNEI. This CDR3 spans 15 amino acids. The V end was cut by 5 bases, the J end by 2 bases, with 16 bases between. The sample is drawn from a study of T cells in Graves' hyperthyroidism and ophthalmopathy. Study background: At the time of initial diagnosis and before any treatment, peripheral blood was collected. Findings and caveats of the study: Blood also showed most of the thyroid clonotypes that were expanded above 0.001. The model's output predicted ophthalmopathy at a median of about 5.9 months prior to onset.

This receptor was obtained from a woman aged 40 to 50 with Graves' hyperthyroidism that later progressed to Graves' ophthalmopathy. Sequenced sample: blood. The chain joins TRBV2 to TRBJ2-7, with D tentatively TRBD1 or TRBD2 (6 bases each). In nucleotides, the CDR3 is TGTGCCAGCAGTCGAGGGGGGCAGGCCACCTACGAGCAGTACTTC. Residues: CASSRGGQATYEQYF.